This TCR beta chain was identified during a study of cytomegalovirus exposure and HLA in healthy donors. Study-wide results and limits: The authors confirmed in vitro that a few CMV-associated chains were specific for CMV antigens. The classifier reportedly diagnosed cytomegalovirus status with high sensitivity and specificity. Researchers left out some V segments, among them TRBV6-2 and TRBV6-3, as indistinguishable. A missense variant in DCLRE1C was later tied to TCR beta V- and J-gene trimming.

This CDR3 contains 16 residues. V was cut by 4 bases and J by 0 bases, with 14 bases left in between. In germline, CDR1 is SGHNT, CDR2 YYREEE (reference sequence). The PCR ran on 60 Vbeta and 13 Jbeta primers. The data were produced by immunoSEQ multiplex PCR, yet TCRdb's version contains in-frame clones alone and is incomplete. The data contain fewer than 120,000 clones, approximately 80% of them singletons. As regards this clone: Its antigen is not identified.

Sequencing was carried out using PBMCs. The sequence was obtained from an older woman in good health and CMV-seropositive. J is TRBJ2-4 and V is TRBV5-4; TRBD2 might be the D (5 bases). Here the CDR3 reads CASSPRGGLAKNIQYF. DNA for the CDR3: TGTGCCAGCAGCCCCCGGGGTGGGCTAGCCAAAAACATTCAGTACTTC. The full variable domain, with the rest looked up from reference TRBV5-4 and TRBJ2-4, is ETGVTQSPTHLIKTRGQQVTLRCSSQSGHNTVSWYQQALGQGPQFIFQYYREEENGRGNFPPRFSGLQFPNYSSELNVNALELDDSALYLCASSPRGGLAKNIQYFGAGTRLSVL.